This TCR beta chain was documented in a study of shared clonotypes between healthy human individuals. Here immunoSEQ multiplex PCR was the method, and the copy in TCRdb shows in-frame clones only, minus some. The data show 660,000 or so clones, roughly 95% seen once. The naive CD8 subset, CD45RO-negative cells positively selected for CCR7, excluded terminally differentiated effector memory CD45RA+ cells. This clonotype was sampled from a woman younger than 45 in good health. Input material: naive CD8+ T cells sorted from blood.

The CDR3 DNA reads TGCGCCAGCAGTTCCGGGACGGGATCCTACGAGCAGTACTTC. Translating gives CASSSGTGSYEQYF. The rearrangement joins TRBV10-2 to TRBJ2-7, with D possibly being TRBD1 or TRBD2 (5 bases each). The length of the CDR3 is 14 residues. V lost 5 bases, J lost 1 base, and 12 bases lay in between. Germline CDR1 reads WSHSY; CDR2 reads SAAADI.